This TCR beta chain came from a study of blood T cell repertoires in COVID-19. Study background: In each case, the material was cDNA or gDNA derived from T cells, B-cell-depleted T cells, or PBMCs.

CDR1 is MNHEY, CDR2 SMNVEV, per germline (reference sequence). Trimming removed 5 bases from V and 3 bases from J, with 20 bases in between. The length of the CDR3 is 17 residues. Grouping used clinical history reported by participants in a survey and questionnaire. This clone was found a few times. Authors' analysis steps: Researchers report that nucleated cell counts were estimated from reference gene primer amplification. Some clones are missing from TCRdb's copy, which holds only in-frame ones; the method was immunoSEQ multiplex PCR. The DNA gave D and trimming, while V, J and clone size come from that table. The sample includes 250,000 or so clones, around 83% of them seen just once.

The TCR was taken from a woman between 45 and 65 years old who had been exposed to COVID-19. The sequencing input was PBMCs or T cells enriched from blood (not recorded which). The chain employs TRBV27 and TRBJ2-1, with D perhaps TRBD2 (6 bases). The CDR3, as DNA: TGTGCCAGCAGTCCTTGGGTCCCGCGGGAAGTCTACAATGAGCAGTTCTTC. It encodes CASSPWVPREVYNEQFF.